These 6 T cell receptor beta chains were all obtained from the same sample, sequenced in a study of CD8 T cells in ankylosing spondylitis. General study findings and limits: A TCR beta motif of eight highly homologous variants appeared characteristic of ankylosing spondylitis blood.

TCRdb re-called the 5' RACE reads with MiXCR, one entry per CDR3 protein. Of more than 650,000 distinct CDR3 sequences detected, approximately 12% appear once; the ten largest clones hold approximately 0.5%. The antigens of these receptors remain unknown. Sequencing used blood, either unsorted or a sorted T cell fraction (not recorded which). These receptor sequences come from a male donor with ankylosing spondylitis.

This clonotype was observed at least ten times. The chain couples TRBV6-1 to TRBJ2-1; the match to TRBD2 covers 8 bases. This CDR3 is 14 amino acids long. The germline V gene has CDR1 MNHNS and CDR2 SASEGT. Germline trimming cut 6 bases from V and 9 bases from J; bases unmatched to any gene: 10. CDR3 coding DNA: TGTGCCAGCAGAGAAAGCGGGAGTATAGGTGAGCAGTTCTTC. Its translation: CASRESGSIGEQFF.

This clonotype has only a few counts. The V and J genes are TRBV6-2 or TRBV6-3 and TRBJ2-1; no firm D call. The CDR3 is made up of 13 amino acids. Germline V gene lookup returns CDR1 MNHEY and CDR2 SVGEGT. V lost 6 bases and J 1 base, leaving 7 bases between the germline ends. Here the CDR3 reads CASRGPSYNEQFF. CDR3 nucleotide sequence: TGTGCCAGCAGAGGCCCTTCCTACAATGAGCAGTTCTTC.

This chain uses TRBV5-5 with TRBJ1-2, with TRBD1 as a possible D gene (6 bases). V was clipped by 8 bases and J by 7 bases, with 21 bases between them. CDR3 length: 14 amino acids. The germline CDR1 and CDR2 sequences are SGHKS and YYEKEE (reference sequence). CDR3 loop: CASNHDPGAPGYTF. As DNA, the CDR3 is TGTGCCAGTAACCACGATCCAGGGGCCCCTGGCTACACCTTC.

This clonotype was observed a few times. The chain uses TRBV7-9 and TRBJ2-7; weak D call: TRBD1 (6 bases). The CDR3 covers 16 residues. With 0 bases removed from V and 10 bases from J, the gap between germline ends came to 22 bases. Germline V gives CDR1 SEHNR, CDR2 FQNEAQ (reference sequence). The CDR3 sequence: CASSLAVGTYPSQQYF. The CDR3 region has the DNA TGTGCCAGCAGCTTAGCCGTAGGGACATACCCATCGCAACAGTACTTC.

The V call is TRBV20-1, the J call TRBJ1-1; D possibly corresponds to TRBD1 (6 bases). CDR1 is DFQATT and CDR2 is SNEGSKA in the germline V gene (reference sequence). Trimming shortened V by 3 bases and J by 0 bases, and 11 bases separated the two germline ends. This CDR3 region has 14 residues. The CDR3 DNA reads as TGCAGTGCTAGTAGGACAGTCATGAACACTGAAGCTTTCTTT. Translation gives CSASRTVMNTEAFF.

The J gene is TRBJ2-7, the V gene TRBV21-1; the D call TRBD2 from the table was never checked on the DNA. TRBV21-1 is listed as a pseudogene. This CDR3 spans 15 amino acids. CDR3 region: CASSKAQRELDEQYF. The CDR3 DNA sequence: TGTGCCAGCAGCAAAGCCCAGCGGGAGTTGGACGAGCAGTACTTC.